A single sample is the source of the 9 T cell receptor beta chains below, sequenced in a study of T cells in Graves' hyperthyroidism and ophthalmopathy. Researchers amplified the TCR beta CDR3 regions from RNA transcripts. The HTBI set primed first-round TCR CDR3 RT-PCR. TCRdb re-called the multiplex PCR reads through MiXCR, storing one row per CDR3 protein. The sample consists of 400,000 to 600,000 distinct CDR3 sequences, about 16% of them appearing once. The specimen was blood. These receptors were taken from a woman aged 25 to 45 with Graves' ophthalmopathy.

This clonotype was seen ten or more times. V gene TRBV18 combines with J gene TRBJ2-7, with D maybe TRBD1 (5 bases). Between the trimmed V and J ends, which lost 1 base and 4 bases, there was a span of 8 bases. The germline CDR1 and CDR2 sequences are KGHSH and LQKENI. The CDR3 extends over 13 amino acids. CDR3 sequence: CASSPRQIYEQYF. CDR3 bases: TGTGCCAGCTCACCACGACAGATTTACGAGCAGTACTTC. Supplemented by reference TRBV18 and TRBJ2-7, the full variable domain reads NAGVMQNPRHLVRRRGQEARLRCSPMKGHSHVYWYRQLPEEGLKFMVYLQKENIIDESGMPKERFSAEFPKEGPSILRIQQVVRGDSAAYFCASSPRQIYEQYFGPGTRLTVT.

This chain joins TRBV7-2 and TRBJ2-2; TRBD1 aligns across 7 bases. Germline assignment: CDR1 SGHTA and CDR2 FQGNSA. V was clipped by 7 bases and J by 6 bases; unmatched bases: 11. The CDR3 is 15 amino acids. The CDR3 region is CASTLGGAPAGELFF. Written as DNA, the CDR3 is TGTGCCAGCACCCTAGGGGGCGCCCCGGCCGGGGAGCTGTTTTTT.

This clonotype was detected a few times. V and J are TRBV7-9 and TRBJ1-1, with D uncertain. Trimming cost V 5 bases and J 5 bases, with 18 bases left between them. This CDR3 is 15 amino acids long. Germline CDR1 is SEHNR and CDR2 is FQNEAQ (reference sequence). The CDR3 DNA follows: TGTGCCAGCAGCCCGTCCGGACCTGGAGGGACTGAAGCTTTCTTT. Protein sequence: CASSPSGPGGTEAFF.

The chain employs TRBV5-6 and TRBJ1-4, with D maybe TRBD1 (5 bases). The CDR3 consists of 16 residues. The V gene lost 2 bases and the J gene lost 5 bases, with 16 bases spanning the gap. Per germline, CDR1 SGHDT and CDR2 YYEEEE. CDR3 in amino acids: CASSFSGGTPNEKLFF. The CDR3 region has the DNA TGTGCCAGCAGCTTTAGCGGCGGGACGCCCAATGAAAAACTGTTTTTT.

CDR3 DNA sequence: TGTGCCAGTAGTATCGGCCCAGGGGTAACAGATACGCAGTATTTT. It translates to CASSIGPGVTDTQYF. The chain employs TRBV19 and TRBJ2-3, with D possibly TRBD1 on 6 matching bases. Germline V gene lookup returns CDR1 LNHDA and CDR2 SQIVND (reference sequence). This CDR3 has 15 amino acids. V dropped 3 bases and J dropped 3 bases, with 13 bases sitting between them. Filled out from reference TRBV19 and TRBJ2-3, the complete variable domain reads DGGITQSPKYLFRKEGQNVTLSCEQNLNHDAMYWYRQDPGQGLRLIYYSQIVNDFQKGDIAEGYSVSREKKESFPLTVTSAQKNPTAFYLCASSIGPGVTDTQYFGPGTRLTVL.

The chain carries TRBV4-1 and TRBJ2-3, with D uncertain. Germline CDR1 reads MGHRA; CDR2 reads YSYEKL. V lost 0 bases, J lost 0 bases, and 7 bases lay in between. The CDR3 runs to 15 residues. CDR3 residues: CASSQDHGSTDTQYF. CDR3 bases: TGCGCCAGCAGCCAAGATCACGGGAGCACAGATACGCAGTATTTT.

This chain connects TRBV6-1 to TRBJ2-3, with D perhaps TRBD2 (5 bases). CDR1 and CDR2 from the germline V gene are MNHNS and SASEGT. Trimming shortened V by 4 bases and J by 7 bases, and 18 bases separated the two germline ends. The CDR3 is made up of 15 amino acids. Written as DNA, the CDR3 is TGTGCCAGCAGTGTATCGGGTCCGCCGGGATATACGCAGTATTTT. Encoded protein: CASSVSGPPGYTQYF.

A few counts support this clonotype. The genes are TRBV7-3 and TRBJ2-3; 11 nucleotides agree with TRBD2. Unmatched junction bases numbered 10, after V lost 3 bases and J lost 2 bases. This CDR3 is built from 18 residues. Germline CDR1 SGHTA, CDR2 FQGTGA. This CDR3 reads CASSLELAGDNPTDTQYF. CDR3 sequence (DNA): TGTGCCAGCAGCTTGGAACTAGCGGGAGATAACCCCACAGATACGCAGTATTTT.

In its sample, this clonotype was seen many times. Sequence at one end of the junction differs from germline and may be a read error. V gene TRBV6-1 combines with J gene TRBJ2-7, with D possibly TRBD1 on 5 matching bases. The germline V gene has CDR1 MNHNS and CDR2 SASEGT. The CDR3 extends over 13 amino acids. The CDR3 bases are TGCGCCAGCAGCGAGCAGGGTTCCTACGAGCAGTACTTC. Residues: CASSEQGSYEQYF.